The present entry profiles one T cell receptor beta chain with its context. Its antigen is undetermined. There are 16 residues in the CDR3. The germline gives CDR1 SNHLY, CDR2 FYNNEI. The data stem from a study of cytomegalovirus exposure and HLA in healthy donors. Study-level findings and limits: On later analysis, the bulk of CMV-associated TCR beta chains appeared to be HLA-restricted. Most subjects had HLA-A and HLA-B alleles reportedly predicted accurately by TCR beta sequences. A further, later analysis showed that HLA-associated TCR beta chains (compared with equally common others) were more clonally expanded.

Use of 60 Vbeta and 13 Jbeta primers characterized the PCR. Assay used: immunoSEQ multiplex PCR; TCRdb lists only in-frame clones, some missing. Here the sample spans about 160,000 clones, less than 90% being singletons. The sample taken for sequencing was PBMCs. The TCR originated in a man aged 25-45 years in good health and CMV-seronegative. The rearrangement joins TRBV2 to TRBJ2-5; 9 nucleotides agree with TRBD2. The end of the DNA is better explained by TRBJ2-7, so the J call may be wrong. CDR3 residues: CASSEVFGGGAYEQYF. As DNA, the CDR3 is TGTGCCAGCAGTGAAGTCTTCGGCGGGGGGGCTTACGAGCAGTACTTC.